One TCR beta chain is described in this entry. This sample stems from a study of T cells after yellow fever vaccination. In TCRdb, the 5' RACE reads were re-called with MiXCR into one record per CDR3 protein. This sample carries about 430,000 distinct CDR3 sequences, 18% of them seen once, and the ten largest clones take 15% to 20%. The clonotype was recovered from a man aged 18 to 29 who received the YFV17D yellow fever vaccine. The specimen was PBMCs, collected before the yellow fever booster vaccination.

The CDR3 is CASSEFDGRAYTF. The CDR3, as DNA: TGTGCCAGCAGTGAATTTGACGGCAGGGCCTACACCTTC. The chain couples TRBV6-1 to TRBJ1-2, with a possible D match to TRBD1 (5 bases). Trimming took 2 bases from V and 10 from J, leaving 14 bases between them. In germline, CDR1 is MNHNS, CDR2 SASEGT. This CDR3 spans 13 amino acids.